Listed below are T cell receptor beta chains from one sample, sequenced in a study of naive and memory T cell subsets. TCRdb passed the UMI-ligation and nested PCR reads through MiXCR, listing each CDR3 protein once. The sample yields over 110,000 distinct CDR3 sequences, about 20% seen once. The sample taken for sequencing was naive CD8+ T cells from blood. These receptor sequences come from a human donor in good health. Each CDR3 is given with its conserved first and last residue. The D gene is left open where the match is weak. The size entry is marked missing in some rows and otherwise reads once, few, many or a size class.

CDR3 protein: CASLRWARGAYEQYF
CDR3 DNA: TGTGCCAGTCTTCGATGGGCCCGCGGCGCCTACGAGCAGTACTTC
J gene: TRBJ2-7
D gene: NA
V gene: TRBV6-6
clone size: NA

CDR3 protein: CASTPGYGTYNEQFF
CDR3 DNA: TGTGCCAGCACCCCGGGCTATGGAACCTACAATGAGCAGTTCTTC
J gene: TRBJ2-1
D gene: NA
V gene: TRBV7-9
clone size: many

CDR3 protein: CASSFLDRVRDTQYF
CDR3 DNA: TGTGCCAGCAGTTTTCTGGACAGGGTGCGAGATACGCAGTATTTT
J gene: TRBJ2-3
D gene: TRBD1
V gene: TRBV27
clone size: NA

CDR3 protein: CASSSYLAGSEGTQYF
CDR3 DNA: TGTGCCAGCAGTTCCTATCTAGCGGGCTCGGAGGGGACCCAGTACTTC
J gene: TRBJ2-5
D gene: TRBD2
V gene: TRBV28
clone size: NA

CDR3 protein: CSVVLQGGGYEQYF
CDR3 DNA: TGCAGCGTTGTACTCCAGGGGGGTGGCTACGAGCAGTACTTC
J gene: TRBJ2-7
D gene: NA
V gene: TRBV29-1
clone size: NA

CDR3 protein: CASSPPDRGTSYGYTF
CDR3 DNA: TGTGCCAGCAGCCCCCCGGACAGGGGGACTTCCTATGGCTACACCTTC
J gene: TRBJ1-2
D gene: TRBD1
V gene: TRBV25-1
clone size: few

CDR3 protein: CASGRVRTDTQYF
CDR3 DNA: TGCGCCAGCGGTCGGGTGAGGACAGATACGCAGTATTTT
J gene: TRBJ2-3
D gene: NA
V gene: TRBV4-3
clone size: few

CDR3 protein: CASSKVQGGYGYTF
CDR3 DNA: TGTGCCAGCAGCAAGGTACAGGGTGGCTATGGCTACACCTTC
J gene: TRBJ1-2
D gene: NA
V gene: TRBV21-1
clone size: few

CDR3 protein: CASSTLADNEQFF
CDR3 DNA: TGTGCCAGCAGTACTTTAGCGGACAATGAGCAGTTCTTC
J gene: TRBJ2-1
D gene: NA
V gene: TRBV12-3/TRBV12-4
clone size: few

CDR3 protein: CATRPTPKAGGPDTQYF
CDR3 DNA: TGTGCCACCAGGCCGACCCCCAAGGCGGGAGGACCAGATACGCAGTATTTT
J gene: TRBJ2-3
D gene: TRBD2
V gene: TRBV24-1
clone size: NA

CDR3 protein: CASSWDSGTDTQYF
CDR3 DNA: TGTGCCAGCAGCTGGGACAGTGGCACAGATACGCAGTATTTT
J gene: TRBJ2-3
D gene: TRBD1
V gene: TRBV7-9
clone size: few

CDR3 protein: CASSSGGSYNQPQHF
CDR3 DNA: TGTGCCAGCAGCTCAGGGGGCTCGTACAATCAGCCCCAGCATTTT
J gene: TRBJ1-5
D gene: TRBD1
V gene: TRBV9
clone size: many

CDR3 protein: CASRDPTYEQYF
CDR3 DNA: TGTGCCAGCAGGGACCCGACCTACGAGCAGTACTTC
J gene: TRBJ2-7
D gene: NA
V gene: TRBV28
clone size: NA

CDR3 protein: CASSELLAVGATDTQYF
CDR3 DNA: TGTGCCAGCAGTGAACTCCTAGCGGTCGGGGCCACAGATACGCAGTATTTT
J gene: TRBJ2-3
D gene: TRBD2
V gene: TRBV28
clone size: NA

CDR3 protein: CSVDGGRSAYEQYF
CDR3 DNA: TGCAGCGTTGACGGGGGGCGGTCGGCGTACGAGCAGTACTTC
J gene: TRBJ2-7
D gene: NA
V gene: TRBV29-1
clone size: few